This record looks at one TCR beta chain sequence and its context. Its specific antigen is unknown. Nothing much larger sits one base from this clone, and base qualities are not available. The data were obtained in a study of T cell responses to AZD1222 COVID-19 vaccine (dated by TCRdb to the early 2020s). At the level of the whole study: A total of more than 230 trial participants underwent TCR sequencing, of whom nearly 210 received two doses of AZD1222 and 26 received two doses of the MenACWY control vaccine. Trial participants were enrolled by age into subgroups of 18-55, 56-69 and 70-plus years, and around 150, 29 and 61 TCR-sequenced participants, respectively, were included in these subgroups.

The CDR3 regions of human TCRbeta chains were analyzed by immunosequencing. Concerning the study's data processing: Repertoire TCRs were matched against a reference library of SARS-CoV-2-specific TCRs generated with the MIRA antigen-specificity platform. Breadth meant the fraction of unique TCRs that were SARS-CoV-2-associated, whereas depth meant the fraction of total T cells that were SARS-CoV-2-associated. Using the MIRA data, each spike-specific TCR was mapped to the spike region that the TCR reacts to and placed in a CD4 or CD8 class. Log10-transformed breadth and depth values were compared by one-way ANOVA with Sidak's multiple comparisons tests. The table comes from immuneACCESS by way of TCRdb, which keeps in-frame sequences with V and J called. Part of the clones is missing from these tables; in studies checked, under half for an unresolved V gene and the rest for unknown reasons. That table furnishes V, J and clone size, whereas the DNA furnished D and trimming. This sample comprises approximately 110,000 clones, around nine tenths of them detected only once. 2% to 3% of the sample lies in the top ten.

V is clipped by 5 bases and J by 2 bases, and the sequence between their germline boundaries is 10 bases long. Looking up the germline V gene (reference sequence) yields CDR1 MNHEY and CDR2 SMNVEV. Including the terminal cysteine and phenylalanine, the CDR3 comprises 14 residues. Only the CDR3 region is kept as DNA, spanning 42 bases read in frame from base 1. Summary of the overall study and its limitations: Epitopes outside the regions mutated in the B.1.351 and B.1.1.7 variants were reportedly recognized by nearly half of the unique spike-specific TCRs. The 56-69-year group was small, and its depth increase did not reach significance, likely because of low power. Spike-specific TCR breadth and depth rose significantly after two AZD1222 doses compared with day 0 and with MenACWY recipients. Participants were mostly white British and included more females than males, and it was suggested by the authors that clonal diversity may have been underestimated. Because no day 14 peak-response samples were available, the repertoires could be characterized only after the peak T cell response. Only six or seven AZD1222 recipients were SARS-CoV-2 seropositive at baseline, limiting conclusions about previously exposed vaccinees. The whole spike protein was spanned by vaccine-associated CD4 TCRs, and dominant responses were seen in regions 160-218 and 743-854.

Explained via the paper, the time point label denotes: about 28 days (+/-7) after the second vaccine dose. Because spike-specific TCR depth and breadth did not differ between the two schedules, AZD1222 recipients who got a second dose at roughly 4 weeks were pooled with those who got a second dose at roughly 12 weeks. The vaccinee samples were drawn from two UK trials, COV001 and COV002, one of which was a single-blind randomized controlled phase 2/3 trial testing AZD1222 (ChAdOx1 nCoV-19) in healthy adults. For TCRbeta chain sequencing, PBMC samples from trial participants were taken at day 0 and at day 28 after the second dose.

The TCR was taken from an adult who received the AZD1222 COVID-19 vaccine. Sequenced here: peripheral blood, sampled 28 days after the second AZD1222 dose. This receptor chain uses TRBV27 and TRBJ1-3, with the D segment identity uncertain. The DNA reads TGTGCCAGCAGTCGGGGTCTCCCTGGAAACACCATATATTTT. Its protein product is CASSRGLPGNTIYF.